The 24 T cell receptor beta chains given below trace back to one sample, sequenced in a study of OX40 agonist ivuxolimab in advanced cancers. The method was immunoSEQ multiplex PCR; TCRdb's version includes in-frame clones alone and lacks a portion of them. This sample has about 58,000 clones, with about 86% found just once. The source was CD4+ or CD8+ T cells sorted from blood, collected in a trial of the OX40 agonist ivuxolimab. Receptor source: an adult with an advanced solid tumor such as melanoma, head and neck, liver or kidney cancer.

The chain carries TRBV18 and TRBJ1-6; D is perhaps TRBD1 (5 bases). This CDR3 is 16 amino acids long. In germline, CDR1 is KGHSH, CDR2 LQKENI. The germline V and J ends were trimmed by 4 bases and 0 bases, with 10 bases remaining between them. CDR3 DNA sequence: TGTGCCAGCTCACTTCAGGGCTTCTCCTATAATTCACCCCTCCACTTT. Its protein is CASSLQGFSYNSPLHF.

V gene TRBV7-4 combines with J gene TRBJ2-3; no definite D call. V was trimmed by 5 bases and J by 0 bases, leaving 15 bases between them. CDR3 length equals 16 residues. The germline gives CDR1 SGHVT, CDR2 SQSDAQ. The DNA of the CDR3 is TGTGCCAGCAGCGCCCAACACAGCTTAAGCACAGATACGCAGTATTTT. Protein: CASSAQHSLSTDTQYF.

This clone was seen a single time. V is TRBV15 and J is TRBJ1-2, with TRBD1 matching 8 bases. Germline CDR1 and CDR2: LNHNV and YYDKDF (reference sequence). The CDR3 is 15 residues long. After removal of 3 bases from V and 3 bases from J, the junction contained 6 bases not matched to a gene. The CDR3 protein is CATSRGGQEDYGYTF. The CDR3 DNA is TGTGCCACCAGCAGGGGGGGACAGGAGGACTATGGCTACACCTTC.

The chain links TRBV5-4 to TRBJ2-1; D is possibly TRBD2 (6 bases). This CDR3 contains 12 residues. Germline CDR1 and CDR2: SGHNT and YYREEE (reference sequence). Trimming cost V 5 bases and J 5 bases, with 8 bases left between them. CDR3: CASRAGHNEQFF. CDR3 nucleotide sequence: TGTGCCAGCAGGGCGGGACACAATGAGCAGTTCTTC.

The V call is TRBV6-5, the J call TRBJ2-1; the match to TRBD1 covers 8 bases. J gave up 5 bases and V 7 bases, and 10 bases lay outside the gene matches. Germline V gene sequence: CDR1 MNHEY, CDR2 SVGAGI. This CDR3 comprises 15 residues. The CDR3 DNA reads as TGTGCCAGCAATTCCCCGGGACAGGCTCACAATGAGCAGTTCTTC. Translated: CASNSPGQAHNEQFF.

The chain joins TRBV5-1 to TRBJ2-2, with a tentative D call TRBD1 (5 bases). The V end lost 1 base, the J end lost 3 bases, and 10 bases lay between the germline ends. The CDR3 extends over 15 amino acids. Germline-derived CDR1 and CDR2 are SGHRS and YFSETQ. The CDR3 region has the DNA TGCGCCAGCAGCTTGCAGGGATTGGACACCGGGGAGCTGTTTTTT. Translation: CASSLQGLDTGELFF.

The chain joins TRBV5-1 to TRBJ2-3; unclear D gene. Trimming stripped 0 bases from V and 6 bases from J, with 8 bases between. Germline CDR1 is SGHRS and CDR2 is YFSETQ. The CDR3 runs 13 residues. CDR3 sequence reads: CASSLVVYDTQYF. The CDR3 nucleotides read TGCGCCAGCAGCTTGGTAGTTTACGATACGCAGTATTTT.

The chain links TRBV6-6 to TRBJ1-5, with TRBD1 matching over 8 bases. The CDR3 consists of 15 residues. Germline V gene sequence: CDR1 MNHNY, CDR2 SVGAGI (reference sequence). V trimming: 6 bases; J trimming: 0 bases; junction bases outside the gene matches: 4. CDR3 in DNA: TGTGCCAGCAGCCCGGGACAGGCTAGCAATCAGCCCCAGCATTTT. Its protein product is CASSPGQASNQPQHF.

The chain employs TRBV30 and TRBJ1-1; TRBD1 is a possible D gene (5 bases). This CDR3 region has 13 residues. V lost 2 bases and J lost 4, with 11 bases in between. The V gene's germline CDR1 is GTSNPN and CDR2 SVGIG (reference sequence). In DNA form, the CDR3 reads TGTGCCTGGAGTTCAGGGAATCCCACTGAAGCTTTCTTT. Protein: CAWSSGNPTEAFF.

This chain uses TRBV5-1 with TRBJ1-6; D ambiguous. The CDR3 runs to 13 residues. Germline CDR1 is SGHRS and CDR2 is YFSETQ. V lost 1 base and J lost 9, with 8 bases in between. The CDR3 nucleotides are TGCGCCAGCAGCTTGATACAGAGTTCACCCCTCCACTTT. Encoded protein: CASSLIQSSPLHF.

The V gene is TRBV5-4, the J gene TRBJ1-2, with D perhaps TRBD1 (5 bases). The V gene lost 0 bases and the J gene lost 2 bases, with 8 bases spanning the gap. CDR1 and CDR2 (germline): SGHNT, YYREEE (reference sequence). This CDR3 is built from 14 residues. The CDR3 nucleotides read TGTGCCAGCAGCTTGGGGGCAGGGAACTATGGCTACACCTTC. Protein product: CASSLGAGNYGYTF. Looking up the rest from reference TRBV5-4 and TRBJ1-2 gives the full variable domain: ETGVTQSPTHLIKTRGQQVTLRCSSQSGHNTVSWYQQALGQGPQFIFQYYREEENGRGNFPPRFSGLQFPNYSSELNVNALELDDSALYLCASSLGAGNYGYTFGSGTRLTVV.

The rearrangement uses TRBV19 and TRBJ2-2; 10 bases agree with TRBD1. Germline CDR1 reads LNHDA; CDR2 reads SQIVND (reference sequence). This CDR3 has 17 amino acids. Trimming took 5 bases from V and 4 from J; bases not matched to a gene: 10. CDR3 loop: CASSAHWTGGGTGELFF. The CDR3 nucleotides read TGTGCCAGTAGTGCACACTGGACAGGGGGGGGCACCGGGGAGCTGTTTTTT.

This chain joins TRBV6-5 and TRBJ1-2; TRBD1 matches at 8 bases. Trimming removed 2 bases from V and 8 bases from J; junction bases left unmatched: 13. The CDR3 length is 16 residues. The germline CDR1 and CDR2 sequences are MNHEY and SVGAGI. The CDR3 DNA reads TGTGCCAGCAGTTACACCCGGACAGGGACATCTCGGGGCTACACCTTC. Translated, it gives CASSYTRTGTSRGYTF.

The chain is built from TRBV27 and TRBJ1-2; 9 bases are a match to TRBD1. The V segment lost 7 bases and the J segment 2 bases; nucleotides outside the gene matches: 11. The V gene's germline CDR1 is MNHEY and CDR2 SMNVEV (reference sequence). The CDR3 has 16 residues. CDR3 region: CASTLFGTGINYGYTF. The CDR3 DNA follows: TGTGCCAGCACACTGTTCGGGACAGGGATAAACTATGGCTACACCTTC.

Details on this clone: One junction end does not reproduce the germline sequence, and a read error may be involved. The V call is TRBV6-1, the J call TRBJ1-2, with D perhaps TRBD1 (5 bases). The CDR3 is made up of 12 amino acids. Germline lookup yields CDR1 MNHNS and CDR2 SASEGT. CDR3 residues: CASSGTPYRYTF. The DNA of the CDR3 is TGTGCCAGCAGTGGGACACCCTATCGCTACACCTTC.

V usage is TRBV27 and J usage is TRBJ2-5; D is possibly TRBD1 or TRBD2 (6 bases each). V dropped 5 bases and J dropped 6 bases, with 16 bases sitting between them. The CDR3 sequence is 14 residues long. Germline values: CDR1 MNHEY, CDR2 SMNVEV (reference sequence). In DNA, the CDR3 is TGTGCCAGCAGTACCCACGGGGGCCAGAAGACCCAGTACTTC. Translation gives CASSTHGGQKTQYF.

This chain joins TRBV9 and TRBJ1-2; D is undetermined. Germline V gene data show CDR1 as SGDLS and CDR2 as YYNGEE. The CDR3 sequence is 15 residues long. V was trimmed by 0 bases and J by 7 bases, leaving 16 bases between them. CDR3: CASSVEAGWVAGYTF. In DNA, the CDR3 is TGTGCCAGCAGCGTAGAGGCAGGTTGGGTGGCTGGCTACACCTTC.

This clone was seen a single time. The rearrangement uses TRBV6-1 and TRBJ2-1, with a tentative D call TRBD1 (6 bases). CDR3 length equals 14 residues. The V end lost 7 bases, the J end lost 7 bases, and 17 bases lay between the germline ends. Germline-derived CDR1 and CDR2 are MNHNS and SASEGT. CDR3: CASTKGPGVNEQFF. As DNA, the CDR3 is TGTGCCAGCACTAAGGGGCCAGGGGTAAATGAGCAGTTCTTC.

The genes are TRBV13 and TRBJ1-2, with 9 bases fitting TRBD1. J was trimmed by 6 bases and V by 3 bases; bases with no gene match: 5. This CDR3 is built from 14 residues. The germline V gene encodes CDR1 PRHDT and CDR2 FYEKMQ (reference sequence). In nucleotides, the CDR3 is TGTGCCAGCAGCTTTGCCCGACAGGGGGATGGCTACACCTTC. It yields the protein CASSFARQGDGYTF.

This clone is a singleton in its sample. The V call is TRBV11-2, the J call TRBJ1-5; possible D gene TRBD1, 5 bases. Trimming took off 5 bases at V and 4 bases at J, with 15 bases between the two ends. Germline V gene lookup returns CDR1 SGHAT and CDR2 FQNNGV. The CDR3 runs 15 residues. CDR3 nucleotides: TGTGCCAGCAGCCCACAGGCAGCTCTTAATCAGCCCCAGCATTTT. Translated, it gives CASSPQAALNQPQHF. Drawing the rest from reference TRBV11-2 and TRBJ1-5, the complete variable domain is EAGVAQSPRYKIIEKRQSVAFWCNPISGHATLYWYQQILGQGPKLLIQFQNNGVVDDSQLPKDRFSAERLKGVDSTLKIQPAKLEDSAVYLCASSPQAALNQPQHFGDGTRLSIL.

V and J are TRBV7-8 and TRBJ1-6; D is uncertain. The germline V gene has CDR1 SGHVS and CDR2 FQNEAQ. V lost 2 bases to trimming and J lost 0 bases, with 14 bases between them. There are 18 residues in the CDR3. CDR3 nucleotide sequence: TGTGCCAGCAGCTTAAGTCAGGCACTCAGCTCCTATAATTCACCCCTCCACTTT. It codes for CASSLSQALSSYNSPLHF.

The chain is built from TRBV18 and TRBJ2-7; D remains ambiguous. Germline V gene data show CDR1 as KGHSH and CDR2 as LQKENI. This CDR3 spans 17 amino acids. The V end was cut by 2 bases, the J end by 0 bases, with 17 bases between. The CDR3 coding sequence is TGTGCCAGCTCACCAGACCCAATTCGGGCGAGCTCCTACGAGCAGTACTTC. This translates into CASSPDPIRASSYEQYF.

The CDR3 nucleotides read TGTGCTAGTGGTTTGGCAGGGGGCAGCTATGGCTACACCTTC. Residues: CASGLAGGSYGYTF. The rearrangement links TRBV12-5 to TRBJ1-2; TRBD1 aligns across 8 bases. Germline V gene sequence: CDR1 LGHNT, CDR2 FRNRAP. The CDR3 extends over 14 amino acids. V trimming: 1 base; J trimming: 4 bases; junction bases outside the gene matches: 2.

The CDR3 DNA reads as TGTGCCAGCAGCTTCAGGGGGAATGAGCAGTTCTTC. The encoded protein is CASSFRGNEQFF. The rearrangement links TRBV11-2 to TRBJ2-1; 7 bases align to TRBD1. Germline V CDR1 and CDR2: SGHAT, FQNNGV. V was pared by 3 bases and J by 7 bases, with 0 bases of the junction left unmatched. The length of the CDR3 is 12 residues. Looking up the rest from reference TRBV11-2 and TRBJ2-1 gives the full variable domain: EAGVAQSPRYKIIEKRQSVAFWCNPISGHATLYWYQQILGQGPKLLIQFQNNGVVDDSQLPKDRFSAERLKGVDSTLKIQPAKLEDSAVYLCASSFRGNEQFFGPGTRLTVL.